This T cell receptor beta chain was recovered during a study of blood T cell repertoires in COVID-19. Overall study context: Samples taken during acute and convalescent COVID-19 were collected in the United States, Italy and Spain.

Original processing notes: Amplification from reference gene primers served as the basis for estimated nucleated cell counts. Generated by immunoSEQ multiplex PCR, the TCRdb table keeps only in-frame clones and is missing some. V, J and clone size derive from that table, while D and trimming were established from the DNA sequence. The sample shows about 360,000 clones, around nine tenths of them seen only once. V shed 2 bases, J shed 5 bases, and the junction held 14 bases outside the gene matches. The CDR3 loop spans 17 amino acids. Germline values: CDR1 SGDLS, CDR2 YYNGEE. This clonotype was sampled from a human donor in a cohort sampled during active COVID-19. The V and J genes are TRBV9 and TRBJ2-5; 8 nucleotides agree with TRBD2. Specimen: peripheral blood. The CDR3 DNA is TGTGCCAGCAGCGTCAGCGGGGGTATGGGTTCCGAGGAGACCCAGTACTTC. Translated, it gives CASSVSGGMGSEETQYF.